What follows describes a single T cell receptor (beta chain). Its antigen is still unknown. Nothing much larger sits one base from this clone, and base qualities are not available. V lost 0 bases and J lost 4 bases; the stretch between them is 9 bases long. The CDR3 has 15 amino acids, counting the end cysteine and phenylalanine. Only CDR3 DNA remains: 45 bases, in frame from the first base. Via the germline V gene, CDR1 is SGHDN and CDR2 FVKESK. Using the deep immunoSEQ assay, TCR CDR3 regions were amplified from genomic DNA by multiplex PCR. Genomic DNA extracted from each cell subset was distributed evenly over all wells of several immunoSEQ 96-well plates, and each plate served as one replicate. Each replicate PCR for sorted subsets received roughly 0.2 ug genomic DNA, equal to about 30,000 T cell genomes. The purified libraries were quantified using a Qubit 3.0 fluorometer, sized with a Bioanalyzer 2100, and then quantified again using the KAPA Library Quantification kit. A separate single-read 150-cycle Illumina NextSeq 550 flow cell was used to sequence each immunoSEQ 96-well plate. The authors' analysis ran thus. Because the immunoSEQ output held only junctional sequences and lacked quality scores, the filtering could not match the filtering applied to full-length reads. Sequences were annotated with PyIR, a Python wrapper for IgBLAST v1.9, and V/J genes and CDR3 were assigned using IMGT germline references. Reads with weak V/J assignments (E-value above 1e-6), missing CDR3, stop codons, out-of-frame junctions, or ambiguous translated residues were removed. A V3J clonotype was defined by an identical inferred V gene, J gene, and CDR3 amino acid sequence. To compute the percentage overlap between repertoires, the number of shared unique clonotypes was divided by the size of the smaller repertoire. Repertoire richness was assessed with RTK rarefaction, the Chao1 estimator, and Recon v2.1 estimates of unobserved clonotypes. OLGA was used to compute generation probabilities for all TCRbeta clonotypes that the gDNA method yielded from a handful of donors. This immuneACCESS table, as held by TCRdb, lists in-frame sequences with V and J called but not all clones. Of the missing ones, under half trace to an unresolved V gene in checked studies; the others have no known cause. Clone size and the V and J calls come from that table; the DNA yielded D and trimming. For this sample there are 2 million to 3 million clones; more than 85% appear just once. Of the sample, approximately 0.35% is held by the ten largest clones.

The donors were healthy, HIV-negative adults with no recently reported acute infections or vaccinations. All donors were Caucasian adults living in Nashville, Tennessee, USA. Magnetic negative selection was used to enrich CD4+ T cells, after which naive cells were positively selected on CD45RA and the negative fraction became the memory subset. Blood was obtained by leukapheresis, after which PBMCs were separated by Ficoll-Histopaque density gradient centrifugation and cryopreserved in liquid nitrogen vapor phase. Purity and quantity of every magnetically sorted T cell population were checked by analytical flow cytometry. Genomic DNA was isolated from each sorted fraction and quantified by UV absorbance on a Nanodrop 2000c. This entry belongs to a study of shared clonotypes between healthy human individuals (dated by TCRdb to 2020 to 2021). Background for the entire study: Three men and a couple of women, aged 18 to 49 years, made up the cohort. For each donor, CD4 naive and CD4 memory were each given three plates, CD8 naive was given two plates, and CD8 memory was given one plate. To estimate repertoire size and how much clonotypes are shared between individuals, the study performed deep sequencing of blood TCR repertoires from a few healthy adults. Different laboratories and diverse techniques were used to prepare libraries and sequence TCR repertoires, to increase sequencing depth and limit assay-specific biases. Each donor's leukapheresis produced roughly between roughly 0.85 and 10 billion PBMCs. General findings and caveats noted by the study authors: Rarefaction of sorted-subset datasets indicated incomplete sequencing despite the large sequencing depth. Compared with non-shared clonotypes, clonotypes shared by all four sorted-subset donors had higher generation probabilities. Sharing across four donors was observed for approximately 5% of naive CD4, 3% to 4% of naive CD8, about 2.3% of memory CD4, and less than 0.45% of memory CD8 clonotypes. Estimated clonotype richness was generally larger for naive than for memory subsets. Based on pairwise subsampling, the degree of clonotype sharing among donors was expected to be affected by sequencing depth. The small number of donors limited the genetic and exposure-history diversity represented. Sampling was restricted to blood, and TCR repertoires in tissues likely differ from the TCR repertoires found in blood.

Sample: naive CD4+ T cells from PBMCs. What this sample's cell subset or site label stands for: CD45RA+ positively selected. The sequence joins TRBV14 to TRBJ2-2; a confident D gene designation cannot be given. The sequence was collected from a man in his late teens or twenties in good health. Some clones in this sample may be carry-over from other donors' samples. The DNA sequence is as follows: TGTGCCAGCAGCCAAGATAGTAGGAGCACCGGGGAGCTGTTTTTT. This sequence encodes CASSQDSRSTGELFF.